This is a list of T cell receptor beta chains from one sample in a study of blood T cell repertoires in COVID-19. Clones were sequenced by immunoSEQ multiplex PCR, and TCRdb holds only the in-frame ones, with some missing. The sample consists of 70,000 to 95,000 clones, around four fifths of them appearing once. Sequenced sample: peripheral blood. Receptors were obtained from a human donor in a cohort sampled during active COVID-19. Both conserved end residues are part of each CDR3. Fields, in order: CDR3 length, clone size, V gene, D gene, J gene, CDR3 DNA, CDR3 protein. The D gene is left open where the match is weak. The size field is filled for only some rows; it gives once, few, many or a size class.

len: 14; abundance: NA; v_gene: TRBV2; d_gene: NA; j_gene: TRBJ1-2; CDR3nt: TGTGCCAGCAGTGAAGCGCTTCGGGACTATGGCTACACCTTC; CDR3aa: CASSEALRDYGYTF
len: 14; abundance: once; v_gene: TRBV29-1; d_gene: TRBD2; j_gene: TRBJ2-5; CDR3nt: TGCAGCGCCAAGACTAGCGGGGGAGTAGAGACCCAGTACTTC; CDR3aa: CSAKTSGGVETQYF
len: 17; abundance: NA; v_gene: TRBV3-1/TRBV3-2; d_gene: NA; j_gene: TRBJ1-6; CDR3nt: TGTGCCAGCAGCCAAGATCAAGCCCCCTCCTATAATTCACCCCTCCACTTT; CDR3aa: CASSQDQAPSYNSPLHF
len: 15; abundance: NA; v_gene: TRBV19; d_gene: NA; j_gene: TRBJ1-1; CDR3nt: TGTGCCAGTAGTATTAACAGCCTTTACAACACTGAAGCTTTCTTT; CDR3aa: CASSINSLYNTEAFF
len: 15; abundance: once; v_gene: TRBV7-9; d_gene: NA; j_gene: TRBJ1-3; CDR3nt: TGTGCCAGCAGCTCGAGCCCCCGGAGAGGAAACACCATATATTTT; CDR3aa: CASSSSPRRGNTIYF
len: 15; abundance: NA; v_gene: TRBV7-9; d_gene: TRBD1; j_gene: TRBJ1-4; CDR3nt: TGTGCCAGCAGCTTACGGGGACAGAATAATGAAAAACTGTTTTTT; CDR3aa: CASSLRGQNNEKLFF
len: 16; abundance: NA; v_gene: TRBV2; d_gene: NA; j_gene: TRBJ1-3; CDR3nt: TGTGCCAGCGGAAGAGGACAGCATTATTCTGGAAACACCATATATTTT; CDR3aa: CASGRGQHYSGNTIYF
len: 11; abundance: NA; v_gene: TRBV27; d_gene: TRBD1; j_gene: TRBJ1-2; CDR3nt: TGTGCCAGCGGCTGGGACAGGTACTACACCTTC; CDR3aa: CASGWDRYYTF
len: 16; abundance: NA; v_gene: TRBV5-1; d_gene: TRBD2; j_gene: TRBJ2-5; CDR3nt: TGCGCCAGCAGCTTCTTGAGCGGGGGCCGGGGAGAGACCCAGTACTTC; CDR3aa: CASSFLSGGRGETQYF
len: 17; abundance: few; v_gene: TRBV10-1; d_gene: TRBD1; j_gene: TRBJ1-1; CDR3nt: TGCGCCAGCATGGAGGGGGCGGAGTTGCGGGGGAACACTGAAGCTTTCTTT; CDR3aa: CASMEGAELRGNTEAFF
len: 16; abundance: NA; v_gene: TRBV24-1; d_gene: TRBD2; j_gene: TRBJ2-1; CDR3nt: TGTGCCACCAGTGACCCTACTAGCGGGACCTACAATGAGCAGTTCTTC; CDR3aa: CATSDPTSGTYNEQFF
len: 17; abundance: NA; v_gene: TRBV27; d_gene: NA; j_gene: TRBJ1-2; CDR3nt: TGTGCCAGCAGTTTCCACGGACAGCAAAATACTAACTATGGCTACACCTTC; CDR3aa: CASSFHGQQNTNYGYTF
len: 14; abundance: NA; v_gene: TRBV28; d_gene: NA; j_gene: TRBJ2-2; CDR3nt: TGTGCCAGCAGAGCATTCAGGGAAACCGGGGAGCTGTTTTTT; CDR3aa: CASRAFRETGELFF
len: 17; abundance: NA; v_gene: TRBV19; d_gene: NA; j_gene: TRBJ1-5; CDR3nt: TGTGCCAGTAGTATAGCGGCTGGAGCGGGGCGTGGACAGCCCCAGCATTTT; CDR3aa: CASSIAAGAGRGQPQHF
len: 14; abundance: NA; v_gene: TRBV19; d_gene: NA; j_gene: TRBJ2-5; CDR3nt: TGTGCCAGTAGTTTCAGGGGCTTCACGGAGACCCAGTACTTC; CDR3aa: CASSFRGFTETQYF
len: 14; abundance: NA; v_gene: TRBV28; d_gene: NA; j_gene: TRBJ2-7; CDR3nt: TGTGCCAGCAGTCCCCCGCAGGGGAGTAGCGAGCAGTACTTC; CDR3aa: CASSPPQGSSEQYF
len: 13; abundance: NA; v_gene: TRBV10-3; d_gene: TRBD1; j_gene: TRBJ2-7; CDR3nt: TGTGCCATCGTTGCGGACAGGGGCCACGAGCAGTACTTC; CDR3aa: CAIVADRGHEQYF
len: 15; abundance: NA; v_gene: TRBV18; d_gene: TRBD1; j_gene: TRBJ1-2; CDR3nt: TGTGCCAGCTCACCCGGGACAGGGGTCGGCTATGGCTACACCTTC; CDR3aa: CASSPGTGVGYGYTF
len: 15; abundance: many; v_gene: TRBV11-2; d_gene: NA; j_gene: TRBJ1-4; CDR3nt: TGTGCCAGCAGCTCGAACAGGAGTACTAATGAAAAACTGTTTTTT; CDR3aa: CASSSNRSTNEKLFF
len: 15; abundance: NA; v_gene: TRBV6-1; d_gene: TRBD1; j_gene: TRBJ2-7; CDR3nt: TGTGCCAGCAGTACGAGGGACAGGGTCAACTACGAGCAGTACTTC; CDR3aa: CASSTRDRVNYEQYF
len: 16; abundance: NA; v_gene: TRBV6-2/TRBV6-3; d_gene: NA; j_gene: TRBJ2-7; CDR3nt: TGTGCCAGCAGTGGCGTCGAAGCGGGTCTTACCTACGAGCAGTACTTC; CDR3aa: CASSGVEAGLTYEQYF
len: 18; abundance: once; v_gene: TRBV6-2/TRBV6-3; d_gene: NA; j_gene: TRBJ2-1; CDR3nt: TGTGCCAGCAGTTACTTTGGCGGGGTTACCTCCTCCTACAATGAGCAGTTCTTC; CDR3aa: CASSYFGGVTSSYNEQFF
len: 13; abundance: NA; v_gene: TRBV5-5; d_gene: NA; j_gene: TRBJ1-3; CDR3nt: TGTGCCAGCTATAAGAGCTCTGGAAACACCATATATTTT; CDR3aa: CASYKSSGNTIYF
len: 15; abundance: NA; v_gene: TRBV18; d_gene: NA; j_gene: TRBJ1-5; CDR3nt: TGTGCCAGCTCAGCTAGGACGCGGGATTATCAGCCCCAGCATTTT; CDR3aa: CASSARTRDYQPQHF
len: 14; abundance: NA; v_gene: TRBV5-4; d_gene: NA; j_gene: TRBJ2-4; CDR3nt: TGTGCCAGCAGCCTTGGACAAGAGCGTAGCATTCAGTACTTC; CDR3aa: CASSLGQERSIQYF
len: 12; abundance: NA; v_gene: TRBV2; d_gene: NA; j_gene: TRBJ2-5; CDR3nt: TGTGCCAGCAGAACGACAGCAGAGACCCAGTACTTC; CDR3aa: CASRTTAETQYF
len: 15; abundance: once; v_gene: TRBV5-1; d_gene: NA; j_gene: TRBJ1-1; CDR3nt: TGCGCCAGCAGCTTGGTTGGAGGGCAGAACACTGAAGCTTTCTTT; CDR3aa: CASSLVGGQNTEAFF
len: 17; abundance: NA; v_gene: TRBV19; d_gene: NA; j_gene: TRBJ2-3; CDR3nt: TGTGCCAGTAGAGGGGGTTGGCTAGCGGACAACACAGATACGCAGTATTTT; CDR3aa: CASRGGWLADNTDTQYF
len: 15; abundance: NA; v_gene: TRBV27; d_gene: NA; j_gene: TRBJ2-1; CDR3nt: TGTGCCAGCAGTTTAACTCGGGCTAGCGCCGGTGAGCAGTTCTTC; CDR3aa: CASSLTRASAGEQFF
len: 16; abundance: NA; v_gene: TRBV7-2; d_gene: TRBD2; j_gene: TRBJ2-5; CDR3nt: TGTGCCAGCAGCTTAGGGGCTAGCGGGGGCCAAGAGACCCAGTACTTC; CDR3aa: CASSLGASGGQETQYF
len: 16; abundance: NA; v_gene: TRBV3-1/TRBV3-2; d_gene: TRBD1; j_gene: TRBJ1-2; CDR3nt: TGTGCCAGCAGCCAAGCAGTGGCAGGGGGCACCTATGGCTACACCTTC; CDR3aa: CASSQAVAGGTYGYTF
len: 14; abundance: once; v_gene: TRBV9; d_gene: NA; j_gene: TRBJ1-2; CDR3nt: TGTGCCAGCAGCGTAGACCGGGGAGGGATAGGCTACACCTTC; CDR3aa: CASSVDRGGIGYTF
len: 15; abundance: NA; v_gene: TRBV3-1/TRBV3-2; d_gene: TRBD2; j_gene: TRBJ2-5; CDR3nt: TGTGCCAGCAGCCAAAACCCGGGGGGAGGGGAGACCCAGTACTTC; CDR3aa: CASSQNPGGGETQYF
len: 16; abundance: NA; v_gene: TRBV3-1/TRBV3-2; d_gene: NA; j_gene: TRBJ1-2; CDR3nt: TGTGCCAGCAGCCAAGATCCTAGCGCGGGGACTTATGGCTACACCTTC; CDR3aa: CASSQDPSAGTYGYTF
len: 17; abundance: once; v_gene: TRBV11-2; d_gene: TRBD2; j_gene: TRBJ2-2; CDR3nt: TGTGCCAGCAGAGAAGGGAGAGCGGGGGGGAACACCGGGGAGCTGTTTTTT; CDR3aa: CASREGRAGGNTGELFF
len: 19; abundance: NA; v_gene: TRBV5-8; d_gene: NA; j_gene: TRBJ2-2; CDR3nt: TGTGCCAGCAGCTTGAGGGGAAGGGTACCCCGCCCGAACACCGGGGAGCTGTTTTTT; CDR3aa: CASSLRGRVPRPNTGELFF
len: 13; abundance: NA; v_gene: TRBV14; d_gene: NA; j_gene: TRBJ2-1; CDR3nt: TGTGCCAGCAGCCACCTGCATAGGGGTGAGCAGTTCTTC; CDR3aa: CASSHLHRGEQFF
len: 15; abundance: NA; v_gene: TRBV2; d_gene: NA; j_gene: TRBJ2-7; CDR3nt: TGTGCCAGCAGTGAAGGGACAGCCGGAGCTAACAAGCAGTACTTC; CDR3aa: CASSEGTAGANKQYF
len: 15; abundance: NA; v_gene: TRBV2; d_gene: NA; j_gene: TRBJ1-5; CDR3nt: TGTGCCAGCAGTGGGGGCGGGGTTTCCAATCAGCCCCAGCATTTT; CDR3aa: CASSGGGVSNQPQHF
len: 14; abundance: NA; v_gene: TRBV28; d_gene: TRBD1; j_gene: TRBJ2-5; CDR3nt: TGTGCCAGCAGCTCCGGGACAGGGAAAGAGACCCAGTACTTC; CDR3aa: CASSSGTGKETQYF
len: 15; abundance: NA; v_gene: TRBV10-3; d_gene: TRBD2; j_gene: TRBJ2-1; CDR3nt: TGTGCCATCAGTGGATCTAGCGGGAGAGGAAATGAGCAGTTCTTC; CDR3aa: CAISGSSGRGNEQFF
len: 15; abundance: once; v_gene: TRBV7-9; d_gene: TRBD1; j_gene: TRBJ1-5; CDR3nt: TGTGCCAGCAGCACAGGGACAGGTTTGGCGGAGCCCCAGCATTTT; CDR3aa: CASSTGTGLAEPQHF
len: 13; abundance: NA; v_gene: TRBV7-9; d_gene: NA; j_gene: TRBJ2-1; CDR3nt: TGTGCCAGCAGCTTAGGCTACGGTAATGAGCAGTTCTTC; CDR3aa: CASSLGYGNEQFF
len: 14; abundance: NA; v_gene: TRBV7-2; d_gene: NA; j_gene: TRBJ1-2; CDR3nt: TGTGCCAGCAGCTTAGAATCCAGTGCCTATGGCTACACCTTC; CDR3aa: CASSLESSAYGYTF
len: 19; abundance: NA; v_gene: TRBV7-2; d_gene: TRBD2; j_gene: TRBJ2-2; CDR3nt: TGTGCCAGCAGCTTACCTAGCGGGGGCTCAGCGACTTTCACCGGGGAGCTGTTTTTT; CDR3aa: CASSLPSGGSATFTGELFF
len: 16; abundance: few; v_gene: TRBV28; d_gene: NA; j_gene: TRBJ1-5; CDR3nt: TGTGCCAGCAGTTTATGGGGGGCGTCCAGCAATCAGCCCCAGCATTTT; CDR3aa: CASSLWGASSNQPQHF
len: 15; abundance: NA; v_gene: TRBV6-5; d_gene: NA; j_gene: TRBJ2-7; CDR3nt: TGTGCCAGCAGTAACTCCTGGGTACAGGCGAACGAGCAGTACTTC; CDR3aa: CASSNSWVQANEQYF
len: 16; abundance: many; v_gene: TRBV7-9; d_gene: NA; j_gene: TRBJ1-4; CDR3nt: TGTGCCAGCAGCTATTCTGCAGAGCGCTCTAATGAAAAACTGTTTTTT; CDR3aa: CASSYSAERSNEKLFF